This TCR beta chain was sequenced in a study of cytomegalovirus exposure and HLA in healthy donors. Use of 60 Vbeta and 13 Jbeta primers characterized the PCR. Source study methods: Counted up in a later analysis, unique TCR beta chains came to about 80 million, with around 9.9 million shared. Sequencing used immunoSEQ multiplex PCR; TCRdb keeps in-frame clones, though not all of them. That table supplies the V and J calls and clone size; D and trimming were determined from the DNA. The data show roughly 250,000 clones, around two thirds seen once. Germline lookup yields CDR1 SGHTA and CDR2 FQGNSA. The CDR3 covers 15 residues. The ends were cut back, 4 bases at V and 3 bases at J, with 16 bases in the middle.

The chain uses TRBV7-2 and TRBJ2-7, with D perhaps matching TRBD2 (7 bases). This TCR was recovered from a female donor in good health and CMV-seronegative. The sequenced material came from PBMCs. The CDR3 nucleotides read TGTGCCAGCAGCTCAACTAGCGAGGGGGTCTACGAGCAGTACTTC. This encodes CASSSTSEGVYEQYF.